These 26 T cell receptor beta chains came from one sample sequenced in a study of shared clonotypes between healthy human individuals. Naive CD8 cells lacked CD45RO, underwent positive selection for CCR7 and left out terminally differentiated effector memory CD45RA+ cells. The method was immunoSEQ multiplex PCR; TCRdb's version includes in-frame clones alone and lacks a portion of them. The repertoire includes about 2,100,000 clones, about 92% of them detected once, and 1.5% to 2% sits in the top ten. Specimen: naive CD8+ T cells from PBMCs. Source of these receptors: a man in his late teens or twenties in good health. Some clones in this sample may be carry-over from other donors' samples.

CDR3 sequence: CSVDRQGDQYF. In DNA form, the CDR3 reads TGCAGCGTTGATCGGCAGGGTGATCAGTACTTC. The rearrangement uses TRBV29-1 and TRBJ2-7; a weak D match, TRBD1 (5 bases). Trimming removed 3 bases from V and 10 bases from J, with 13 bases in between. Germline V gene lookup returns CDR1 SQVTM and CDR2 ANQGSEA. The CDR3 sequence is 11 residues long.

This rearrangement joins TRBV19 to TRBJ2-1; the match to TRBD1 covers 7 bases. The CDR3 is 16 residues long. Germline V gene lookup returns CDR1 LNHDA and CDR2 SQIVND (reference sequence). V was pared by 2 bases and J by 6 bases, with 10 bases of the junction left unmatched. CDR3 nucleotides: TGTGCCAGTAGTATAAAAGACAGGGAAGCCCCCAATGAGCAGTTCTTC. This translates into CASSIKDREAPNEQFF.

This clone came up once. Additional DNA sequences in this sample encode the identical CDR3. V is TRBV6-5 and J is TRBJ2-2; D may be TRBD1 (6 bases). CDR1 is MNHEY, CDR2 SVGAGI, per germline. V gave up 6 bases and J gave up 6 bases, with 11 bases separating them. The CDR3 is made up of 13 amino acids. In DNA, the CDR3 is TGTGCCAGCAGCCTACAGGGTCCCGGGGAGCTGTTTTTT. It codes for CASSLQGPGELFF.

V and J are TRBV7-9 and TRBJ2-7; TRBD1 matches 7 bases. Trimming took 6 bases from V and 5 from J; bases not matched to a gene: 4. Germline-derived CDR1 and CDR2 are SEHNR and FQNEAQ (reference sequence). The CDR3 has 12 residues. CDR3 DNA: TGTGCCAGCAGGGCGACAGGGAACGAGCAGTACTTC. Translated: CASRATGNEQYF.

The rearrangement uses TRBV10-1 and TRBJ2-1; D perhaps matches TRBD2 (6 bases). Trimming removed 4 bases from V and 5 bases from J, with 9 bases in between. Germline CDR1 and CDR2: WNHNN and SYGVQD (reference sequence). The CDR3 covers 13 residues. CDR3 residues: CASSGAGHNEQFF. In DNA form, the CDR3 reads TGCGCCAGCAGTGGAGCGGGCCACAATGAGCAGTTCTTC.

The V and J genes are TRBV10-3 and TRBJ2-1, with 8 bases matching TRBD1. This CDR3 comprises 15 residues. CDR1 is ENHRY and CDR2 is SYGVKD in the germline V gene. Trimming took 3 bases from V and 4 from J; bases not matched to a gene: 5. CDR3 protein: CAISDRGLGYNEQFF. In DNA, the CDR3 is TGTGCCATCAGTGACAGGGGGCTGGGGTACAATGAGCAGTTCTTC.

The CDR3 DNA is TGTGCCAGCAGCGTATCCCGGGCCGACTCTGGAAACACCATATATTTT. The encoded protein is CASSVSRADSGNTIYF. The chain links TRBV9 to TRBJ1-3, with unresolved D. The germline gives CDR1 SGDLS, CDR2 YYNGEE. CDR3 length: 16 residues. V lost 1 base to trimming and J lost 0 bases, with 11 bases between them.

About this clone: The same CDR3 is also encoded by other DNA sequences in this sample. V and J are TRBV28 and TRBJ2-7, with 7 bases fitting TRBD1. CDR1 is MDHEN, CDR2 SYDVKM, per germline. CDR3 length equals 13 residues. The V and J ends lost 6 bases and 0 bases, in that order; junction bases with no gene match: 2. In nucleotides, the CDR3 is TGTGCCAGCAGACGGGACAGCTCCTACGAGCAGTACTTC. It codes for CASRRDSSYEQYF. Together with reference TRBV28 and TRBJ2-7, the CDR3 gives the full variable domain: DVKVTQSSRYLVKRTGEKVFLECVQDMDHENMFWYRQDPGLGLRLIYFSYDVKMKEKGDIPEGYSVSREKKERFSLILESASTNQTSMYLCASRRDSSYEQYFGPGTRLTVT.

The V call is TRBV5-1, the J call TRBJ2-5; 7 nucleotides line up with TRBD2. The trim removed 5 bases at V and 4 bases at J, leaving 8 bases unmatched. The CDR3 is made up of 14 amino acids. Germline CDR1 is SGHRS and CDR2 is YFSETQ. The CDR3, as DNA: TGCGCCAGCAGTCTGGCGGGGAGGGGAGAGACCCAGTACTTC. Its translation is CASSLAGRGETQYF.

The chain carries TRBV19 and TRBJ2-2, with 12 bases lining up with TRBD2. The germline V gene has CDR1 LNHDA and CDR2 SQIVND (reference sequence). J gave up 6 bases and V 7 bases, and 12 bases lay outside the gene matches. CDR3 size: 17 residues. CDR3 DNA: TGTGCCAGTACTCTCTACGGACTAGCGGGATTTGCCGGGGAGCTGTTTTTT. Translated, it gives CASTLYGLAGFAGELFF.

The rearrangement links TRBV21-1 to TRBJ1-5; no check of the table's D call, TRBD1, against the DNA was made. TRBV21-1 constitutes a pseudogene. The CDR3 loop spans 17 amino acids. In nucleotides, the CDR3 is TGTGCCAGCAGCAAAGGCCCGAACAGGGGCCGGTATCAGCCCCAGCATTTT. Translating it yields CASSKGPNRGRYQPQHF.

The CDR3 loop reads CASTFRGKNTEAFF. CDR3 sequence (DNA): TGTGCCAGCACCTTCAGGGGTAAGAACACTGAAGCTTTCTTT. The genes are TRBV7-2 and TRBJ1-1, with a possible D match to TRBD1 (6 bases). The germline V gene encodes CDR1 SGHTA and CDR2 FQGNSA. The CDR3 has 14 amino acids. Between the trimmed V and J ends, which lost 7 bases and 1 base, there was a span of 13 bases.

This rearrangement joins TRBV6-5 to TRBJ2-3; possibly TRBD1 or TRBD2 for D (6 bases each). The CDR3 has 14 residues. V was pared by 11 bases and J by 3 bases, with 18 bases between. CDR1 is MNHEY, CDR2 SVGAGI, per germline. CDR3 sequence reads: CASTVGGWTDTQYF. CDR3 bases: TGTGCCTCCACGGTGGGGGGCTGGACAGATACGCAGTATTTT.

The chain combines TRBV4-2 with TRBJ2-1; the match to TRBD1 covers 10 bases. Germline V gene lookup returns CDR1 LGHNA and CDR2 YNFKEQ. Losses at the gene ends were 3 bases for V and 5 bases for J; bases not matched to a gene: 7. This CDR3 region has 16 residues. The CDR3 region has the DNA TGTGCCAGCAGCCAGCAACCGGGACAGGGGAACAATGAGCAGTTCTTC. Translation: CASSQQPGQGNNEQFF.

CDR3 DNA: TGTGCCAGCAGTCTCCGGACAGGGAGCGAGCAGTACTTC. Its protein product is CASSLRTGSEQYF. The genes are TRBV27 and TRBJ2-7; 8 bases are shared with TRBD1. The CDR3 length is 13 residues. CDR1 is MNHEY and CDR2 is SMNVEV in the germline V gene (reference sequence). V shed 5 bases and J 6 bases; nucleotides not matched to a gene: 6.

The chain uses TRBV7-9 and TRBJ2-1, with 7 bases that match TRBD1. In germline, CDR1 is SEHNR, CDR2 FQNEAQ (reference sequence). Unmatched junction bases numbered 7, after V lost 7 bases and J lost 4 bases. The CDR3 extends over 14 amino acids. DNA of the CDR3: TGTGCCAGCATCCCACCACAGGGGTACAATGAGCAGTTCTTC. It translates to CASIPPQGYNEQFF.

The CDR3 spells CASSLSYGGETQYF. CDR3 sequence (DNA): TGTGCCAGCAGCTTATCATACGGTGGGGAGACCCAGTACTTC. The chain combines TRBV7-9 with TRBJ2-5, with D uncertain. Germline CDR1 reads SEHNR; CDR2 reads FQNEAQ (reference sequence). V was trimmed by 2 bases and J by 5 bases, leaving 12 bases between them. This CDR3 spans 14 amino acids.

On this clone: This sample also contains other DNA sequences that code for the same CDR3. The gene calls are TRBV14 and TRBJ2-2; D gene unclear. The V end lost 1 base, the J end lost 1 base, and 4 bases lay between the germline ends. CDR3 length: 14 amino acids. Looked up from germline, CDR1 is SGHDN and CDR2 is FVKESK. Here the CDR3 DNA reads TGTGCCAGCAGCCAAGCGGGGAACACCGGGGAGCTGTTTTTT. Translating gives CASSQAGNTGELFF.

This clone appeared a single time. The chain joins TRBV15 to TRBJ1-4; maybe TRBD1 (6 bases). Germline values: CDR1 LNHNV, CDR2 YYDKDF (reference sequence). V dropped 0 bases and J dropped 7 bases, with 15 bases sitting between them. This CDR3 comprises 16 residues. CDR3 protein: CATSREPWGAGEKLFF. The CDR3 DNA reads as TGTGCCACCAGCAGAGAACCGTGGGGGGCAGGTGAAAAACTGTTTTTT.

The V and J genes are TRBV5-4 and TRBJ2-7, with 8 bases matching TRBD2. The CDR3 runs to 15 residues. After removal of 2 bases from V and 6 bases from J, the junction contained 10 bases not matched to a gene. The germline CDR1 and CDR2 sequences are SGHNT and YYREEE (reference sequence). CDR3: CASSFPLAEEGEQYF. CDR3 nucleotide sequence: TGTGCCAGCAGCTTCCCACTAGCGGAGGAGGGCGAGCAGTACTTC.

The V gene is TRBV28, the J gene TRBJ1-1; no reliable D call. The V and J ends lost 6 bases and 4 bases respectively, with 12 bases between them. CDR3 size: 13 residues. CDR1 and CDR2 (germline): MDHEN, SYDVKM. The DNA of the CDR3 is TGTGCCAGCAGCCCGTGGGGAGCCACTGAAGCTTTCTTT. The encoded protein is CASSPWGATEAFF.

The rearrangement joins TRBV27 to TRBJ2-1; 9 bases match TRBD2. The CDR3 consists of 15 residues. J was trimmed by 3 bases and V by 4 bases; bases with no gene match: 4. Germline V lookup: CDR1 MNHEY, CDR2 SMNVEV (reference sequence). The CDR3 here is CASSSRTSDYNEQFF. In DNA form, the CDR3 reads TGTGCCAGCAGTTCGAGGACTAGCGACTACAATGAGCAGTTCTTC.

The CDR3 loop is CASSIVGWDTEAFF. CDR3 in DNA: TGTGCCAGTAGTATAGTTGGCTGGGACACTGAAGCTTTCTTT. This chain connects TRBV19 to TRBJ1-1, with D uncertain. The CDR3 consists of 14 residues. Germline loops: CDR1 LNHDA, CDR2 SQIVND (reference sequence). V lost 1 base and J lost 3, with 9 bases in between.

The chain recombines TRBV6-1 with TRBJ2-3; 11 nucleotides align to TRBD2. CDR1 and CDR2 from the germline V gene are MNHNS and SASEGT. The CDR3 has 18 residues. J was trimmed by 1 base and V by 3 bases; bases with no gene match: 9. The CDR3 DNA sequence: TGTGCCAGCAGTGATAACAGACTAGCGGGAATACGCACAGATACGCAGTATTTT. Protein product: CASSDNRLAGIRTDTQYF.

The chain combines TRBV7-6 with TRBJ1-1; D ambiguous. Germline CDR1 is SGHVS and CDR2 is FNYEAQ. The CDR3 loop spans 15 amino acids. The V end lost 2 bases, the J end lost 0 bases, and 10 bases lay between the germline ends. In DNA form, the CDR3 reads TGTGCCAGCAGCTTACACCCAGCAATGAACACTGAAGCTTTCTTT. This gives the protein CASSLHPAMNTEAFF. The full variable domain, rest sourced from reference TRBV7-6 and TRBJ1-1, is GAGVSQSPRYKVTKRGQDVALRCDPISGHVSLYWYRQALGQGPEFLTYFNYEAQQDKSGLPNDRFSAERPEGSISTLTIQRTEQRDSAMYRCASSLHPAMNTEAFFGQGTRLTVV.

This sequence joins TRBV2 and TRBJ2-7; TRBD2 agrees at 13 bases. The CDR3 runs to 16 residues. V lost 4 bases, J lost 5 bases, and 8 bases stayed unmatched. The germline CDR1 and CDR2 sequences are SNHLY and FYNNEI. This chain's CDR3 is CASSGGVLAGGHEQYF. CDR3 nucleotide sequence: TGTGCCAGCAGTGGGGGGGTACTAGCGGGAGGGCACGAGCAGTACTTC.